This T cell receptor (beta chain) was sequenced in a study of T cells in Graves' hyperthyroidism and ophthalmopathy. Study conclusions and caveats: Within blood appeared most thyroid clonotypes that had expanded above 0.001. The model anticipated ophthalmopathy a median approximately 6.5 months pre-onset.

Amplified TCR beta CDR3 regions came from RNA transcripts. Researchers ran a first-round RT-PCR on the TCR CDR3 using the HTBI primer set. Each CDR3 protein gets one entry after TCRdb re-called the multiplex PCR reads with MiXCR. This table has roughly 420,000 distinct CDR3 sequences, roughly 14% appearing once. The sample holds a few counts of this clonotype. No antigen is known for it. This sample holds PBMCs from around 9.9 ml fresh peripheral blood. The receptor was derived from a woman between 18 and 30 years old with Graves' hyperthyroidism. Sequencing was done on a sample of blood.

The CDR3 region is CASSPRGRKVNTEAFF. CDR3 sequence (DNA): TGTGCCAGCAGCCCCAGGGGCAGGAAGGTGAACACTGAAGCTTTCTTT. This sequence joins TRBV9 and TRBJ1-1, with a tentative D call TRBD1 (6 bases). Trimming pared 4 bases from V and 0 bases from J, leaving 16 bases between. This CDR3 has 16 residues. Germline V CDR1 and CDR2: SGDLS, YYNGEE.